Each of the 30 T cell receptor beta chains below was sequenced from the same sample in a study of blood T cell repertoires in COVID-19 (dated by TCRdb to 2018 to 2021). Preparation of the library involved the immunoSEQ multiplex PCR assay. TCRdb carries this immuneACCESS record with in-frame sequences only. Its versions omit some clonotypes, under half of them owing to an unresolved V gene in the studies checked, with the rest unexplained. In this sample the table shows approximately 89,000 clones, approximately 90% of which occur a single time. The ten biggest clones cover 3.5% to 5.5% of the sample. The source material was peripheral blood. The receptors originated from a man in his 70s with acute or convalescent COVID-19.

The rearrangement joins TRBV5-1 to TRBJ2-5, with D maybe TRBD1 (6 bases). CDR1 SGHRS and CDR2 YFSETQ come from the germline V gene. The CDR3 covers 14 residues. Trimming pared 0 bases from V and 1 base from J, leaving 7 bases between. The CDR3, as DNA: TGCGCCAGCAGCTTGGGGACAGTCCAAGAGACCCAGTACTTC. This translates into CASSLGTVQETQYF.

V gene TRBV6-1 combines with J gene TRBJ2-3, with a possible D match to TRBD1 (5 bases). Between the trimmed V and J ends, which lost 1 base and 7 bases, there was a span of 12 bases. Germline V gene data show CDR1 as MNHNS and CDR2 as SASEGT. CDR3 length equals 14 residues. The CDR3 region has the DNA TGTGCCAGCAGTGAAGAACAGGACCTGAATACGCAGTATTTT. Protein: CASSEEQDLNTQYF.

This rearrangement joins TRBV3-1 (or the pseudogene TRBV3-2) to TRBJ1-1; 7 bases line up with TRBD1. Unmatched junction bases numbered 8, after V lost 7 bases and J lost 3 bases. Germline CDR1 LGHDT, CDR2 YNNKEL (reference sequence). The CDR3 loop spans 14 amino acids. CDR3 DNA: TGTGCCAGCACCCGGACAGGATCCTACACTGAAGCTTTCTTT. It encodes CASTRTGSYTEAFF.

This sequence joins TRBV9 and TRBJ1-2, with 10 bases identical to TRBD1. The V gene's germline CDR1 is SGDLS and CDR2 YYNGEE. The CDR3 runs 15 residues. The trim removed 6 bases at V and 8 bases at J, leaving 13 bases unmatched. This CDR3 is CASTSSGQGLEGYTF. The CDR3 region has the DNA TGTGCCAGCACAAGTTCGGGACAGGGGCTGGAAGGCTACACCTTC.

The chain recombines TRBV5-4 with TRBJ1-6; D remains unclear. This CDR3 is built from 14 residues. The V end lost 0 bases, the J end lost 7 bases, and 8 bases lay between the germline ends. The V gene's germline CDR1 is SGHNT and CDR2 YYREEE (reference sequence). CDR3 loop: CASSLEAGNSPLHF. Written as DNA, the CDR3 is TGTGCCAGCAGCTTGGAGGCGGGAAATTCACCCCTCCACTTT.

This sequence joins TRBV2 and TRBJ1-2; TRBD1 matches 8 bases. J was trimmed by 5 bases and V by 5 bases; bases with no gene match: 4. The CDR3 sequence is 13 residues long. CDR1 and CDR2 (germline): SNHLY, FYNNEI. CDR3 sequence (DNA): TGTGCCAGCAGTTCGACAGGGGATTATGGCTACACCTTC. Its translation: CASSSTGDYGYTF.

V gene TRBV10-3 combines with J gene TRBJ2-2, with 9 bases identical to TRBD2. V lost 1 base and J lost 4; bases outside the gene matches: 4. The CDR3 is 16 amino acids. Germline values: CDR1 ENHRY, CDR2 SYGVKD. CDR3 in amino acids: CAISEWSGGFTGELFF. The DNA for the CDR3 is TGTGCCATCAGTGAGTGGAGCGGGGGGTTCACCGGGGAGCTGTTTTTT.

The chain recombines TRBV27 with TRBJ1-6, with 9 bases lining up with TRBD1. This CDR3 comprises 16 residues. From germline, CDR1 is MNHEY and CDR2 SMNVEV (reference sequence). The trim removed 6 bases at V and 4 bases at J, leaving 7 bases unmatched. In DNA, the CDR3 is TGTGCCAGCAGGGGGGGACAGGGTCGATATAATTCACCCCTCCACTTT. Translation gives CASRGGQGRYNSPLHF.

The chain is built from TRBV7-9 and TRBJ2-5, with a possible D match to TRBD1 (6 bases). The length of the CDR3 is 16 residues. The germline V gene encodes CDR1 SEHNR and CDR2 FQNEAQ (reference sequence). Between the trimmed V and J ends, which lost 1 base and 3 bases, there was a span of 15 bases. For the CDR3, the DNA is TGTGCCAGCAGCTTAGTGGGGGCAGCCACCGAAGAGACCCAGTACTTC. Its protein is CASSLVGAATEETQYF.

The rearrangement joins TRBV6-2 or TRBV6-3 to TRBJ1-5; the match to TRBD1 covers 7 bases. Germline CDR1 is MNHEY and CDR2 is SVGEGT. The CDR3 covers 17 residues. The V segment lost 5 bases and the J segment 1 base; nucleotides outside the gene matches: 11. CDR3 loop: CASSNHYRGQSNQPQHF. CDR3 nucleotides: TGTGCCAGCAGTAACCACTACAGGGGCCAGAGCAATCAGCCCCAGCATTTT.

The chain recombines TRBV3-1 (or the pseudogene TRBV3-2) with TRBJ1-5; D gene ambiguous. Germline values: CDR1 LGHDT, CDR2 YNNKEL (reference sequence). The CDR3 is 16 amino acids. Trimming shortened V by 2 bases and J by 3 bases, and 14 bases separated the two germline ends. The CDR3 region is CASSQSLESVNQPQHF. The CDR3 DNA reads TGTGCCAGCAGCCAATCTTTAGAGTCGGTCAATCAGCCCCAGCATTTT.

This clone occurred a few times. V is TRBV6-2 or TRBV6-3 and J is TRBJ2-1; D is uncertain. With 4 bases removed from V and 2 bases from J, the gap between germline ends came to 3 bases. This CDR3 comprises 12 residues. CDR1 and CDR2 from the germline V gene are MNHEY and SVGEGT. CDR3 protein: CASSSTYNEQFF. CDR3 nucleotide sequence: TGTGCCAGCAGTTCCACCTACAATGAGCAGTTCTTC.

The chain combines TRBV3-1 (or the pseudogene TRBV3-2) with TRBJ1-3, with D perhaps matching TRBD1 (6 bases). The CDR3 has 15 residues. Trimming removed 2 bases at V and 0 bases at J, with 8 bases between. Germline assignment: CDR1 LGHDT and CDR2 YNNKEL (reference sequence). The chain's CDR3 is CASSQTGYSGNTIYF. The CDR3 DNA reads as TGTGCCAGCAGCCAAACAGGGTACTCTGGAAACACCATATATTTT.

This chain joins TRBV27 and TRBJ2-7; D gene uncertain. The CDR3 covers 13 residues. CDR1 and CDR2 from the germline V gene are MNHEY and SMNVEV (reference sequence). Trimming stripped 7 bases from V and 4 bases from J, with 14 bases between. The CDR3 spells CASKVRVGYEQYV. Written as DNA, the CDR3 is TGTGCCAGCAAAGTCCGGGTGGGTTACGAGCAGTACGTC.

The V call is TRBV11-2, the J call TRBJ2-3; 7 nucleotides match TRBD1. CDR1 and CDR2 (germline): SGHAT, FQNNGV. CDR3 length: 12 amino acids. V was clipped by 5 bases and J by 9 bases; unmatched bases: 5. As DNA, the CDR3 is TGTGCCAGCAGCGCACAGGGGAACACGCAGTATTTT. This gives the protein CASSAQGNTQYF.

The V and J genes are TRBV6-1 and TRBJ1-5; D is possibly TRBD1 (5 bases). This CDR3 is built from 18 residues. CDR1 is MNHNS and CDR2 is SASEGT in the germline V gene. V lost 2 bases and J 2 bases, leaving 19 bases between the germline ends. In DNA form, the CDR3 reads TGTGCCAGCAGTGAAATCCAGGGCCGGCGCTTAGGCAATCAGCCCCAGCATTTT. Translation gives CASSEIQGRRLGNQPQHF.

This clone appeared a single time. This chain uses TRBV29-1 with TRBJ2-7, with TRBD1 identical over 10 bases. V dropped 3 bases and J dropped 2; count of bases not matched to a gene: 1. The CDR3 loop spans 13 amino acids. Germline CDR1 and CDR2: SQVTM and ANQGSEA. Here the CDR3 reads CSVEGTGAYEQYF. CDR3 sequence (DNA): TGCAGCGTTGAGGGGACAGGGGCCTACGAGCAGTACTTC.

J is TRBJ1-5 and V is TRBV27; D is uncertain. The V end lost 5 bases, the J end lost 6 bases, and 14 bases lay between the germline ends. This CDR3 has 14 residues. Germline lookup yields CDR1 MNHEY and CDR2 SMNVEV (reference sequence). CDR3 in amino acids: CASSPLIVSQPQHF. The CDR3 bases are TGTGCCAGCAGTCCCCTCATCGTCAGTCAGCCCCAGCATTTT.

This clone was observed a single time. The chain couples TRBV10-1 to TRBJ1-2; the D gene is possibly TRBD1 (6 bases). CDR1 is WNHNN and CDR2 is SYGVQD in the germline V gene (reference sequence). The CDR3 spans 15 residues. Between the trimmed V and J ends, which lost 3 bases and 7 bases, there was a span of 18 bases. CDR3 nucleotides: TGCGCCAGCAGTGATGTGAGCACAGGGACGTTTGGCTACACCTTC. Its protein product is CASSDVSTGTFGYTF.

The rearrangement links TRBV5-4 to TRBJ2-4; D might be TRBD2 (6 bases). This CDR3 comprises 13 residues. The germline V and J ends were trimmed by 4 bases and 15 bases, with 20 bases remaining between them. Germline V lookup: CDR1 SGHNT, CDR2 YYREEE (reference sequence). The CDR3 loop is CASSTPGVEEMYF. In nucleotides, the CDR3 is TGTGCCAGCAGCACCCCGGGGGTAGAAGAAATGTACTTC.

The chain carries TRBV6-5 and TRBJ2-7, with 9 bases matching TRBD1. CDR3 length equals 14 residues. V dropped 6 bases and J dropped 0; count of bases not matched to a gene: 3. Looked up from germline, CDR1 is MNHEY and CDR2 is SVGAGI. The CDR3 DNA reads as TGTGCCAGCAGAGGACAGGGGTACTCCTACGAGCAGTACTTC. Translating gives CASRGQGYSYEQYF.

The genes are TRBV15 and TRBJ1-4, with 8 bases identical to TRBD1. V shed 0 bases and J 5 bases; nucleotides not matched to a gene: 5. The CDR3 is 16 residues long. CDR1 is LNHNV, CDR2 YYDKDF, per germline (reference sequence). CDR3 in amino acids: CATSRERTGLNEKLFF. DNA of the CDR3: TGTGCCACCAGCAGAGAAAGGACAGGGTTAAATGAAAAACTGTTTTTT. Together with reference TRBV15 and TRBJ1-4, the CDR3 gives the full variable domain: DAMVIQNPRYQVTQFGKPVTLSCSQTLNHNVMYWYQQKSSQAPKLLFHYYDKDFNNEADTPDNFQSRRPNTSFCFLDIRSPGLGDTAMYLCATSRERTGLNEKLFFGSGTQLSVL.

The CDR3 region has the DNA TGTGCCAGCAGCCCCAGACAGGGGGCGGGTTCACCCCTCCACTTT. Amino acids: CASSPRQGAGSPLHF. The chain recombines TRBV3-1 (or the pseudogene TRBV3-2) with TRBJ1-6; TRBD1 matches 10 bases. The CDR3 length is 15 residues. The germline CDR1 and CDR2 sequences are LGHDT and YNNKEL (reference sequence). J gave up 9 bases and V 4 bases, and 6 bases lay outside the gene matches.

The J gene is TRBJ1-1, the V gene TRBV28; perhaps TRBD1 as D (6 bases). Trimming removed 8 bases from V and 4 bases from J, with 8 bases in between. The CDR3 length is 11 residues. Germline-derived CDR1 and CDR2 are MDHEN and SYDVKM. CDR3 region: CASFRGTEAFF. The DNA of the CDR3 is TGTGCCAGCTTCAGGGGCACTGAAGCTTTCTTT.

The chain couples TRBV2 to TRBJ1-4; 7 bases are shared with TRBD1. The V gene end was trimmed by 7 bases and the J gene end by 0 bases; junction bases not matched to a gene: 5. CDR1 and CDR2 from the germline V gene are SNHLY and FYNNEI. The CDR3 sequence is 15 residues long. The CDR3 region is CASNNRGATNEKLFF. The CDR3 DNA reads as TGTGCCAGCAATAACAGGGGCGCAACTAATGAAAAACTGTTTTTT.

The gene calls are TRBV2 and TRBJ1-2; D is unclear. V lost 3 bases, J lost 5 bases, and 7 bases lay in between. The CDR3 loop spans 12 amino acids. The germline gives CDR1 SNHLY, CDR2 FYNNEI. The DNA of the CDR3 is TGTGCCAGCAGTGACCAGTCTTATGGCTACACCTTC. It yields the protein CASSDQSYGYTF.

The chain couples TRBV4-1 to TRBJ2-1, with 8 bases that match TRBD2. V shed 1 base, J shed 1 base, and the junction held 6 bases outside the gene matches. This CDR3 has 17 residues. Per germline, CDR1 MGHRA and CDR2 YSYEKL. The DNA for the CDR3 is TGCGCCAGCAGCCAAGGGAGCTTAGCGGGGTCCTACAATGAGCAGTTCTTC. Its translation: CASSQGSLAGSYNEQFF.

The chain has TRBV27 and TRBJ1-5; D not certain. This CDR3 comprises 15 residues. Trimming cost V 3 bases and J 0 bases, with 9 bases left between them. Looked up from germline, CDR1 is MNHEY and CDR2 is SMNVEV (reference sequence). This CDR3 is CASSLSLYSNQPQHF. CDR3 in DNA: TGTGCCAGCAGTTTGTCACTGTATAGCAATCAGCCCCAGCATTTT.

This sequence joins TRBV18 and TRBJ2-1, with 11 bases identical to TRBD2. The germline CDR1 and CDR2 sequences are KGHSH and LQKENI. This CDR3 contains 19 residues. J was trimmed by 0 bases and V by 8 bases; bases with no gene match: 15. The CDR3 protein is CASIPLLAGGIPSYNEQFF. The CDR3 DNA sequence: TGTGCCAGCATCCCTCTGCTAGCGGGGGGCATACCCTCCTACAATGAGCAGTTCTTC.

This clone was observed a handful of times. In DNA form, the CDR3 reads TGTGCCAGCACCCCCCCGGACAGCTTTAATGAAAAACTGTTTTTT. Encoded protein: CASTPPDSFNEKLFF. The chain is built from TRBV28 and TRBJ1-4; possible D gene TRBD1, 6 bases. V was pared by 7 bases and J by 4 bases, with 16 bases between. Germline loops: CDR1 MDHEN, CDR2 SYDVKM. CDR3 length: 15 amino acids. The whole variable domain, filled in from reference TRBV28 and TRBJ1-4, reads DVKVTQSSRYLVKRTGEKVFLECVQDMDHENMFWYRQDPGLGLRLIYFSYDVKMKEKGDIPEGYSVSREKKERFSLILESASTNQTSMYLCASTPPDSFNEKLFFGSGTQLSVL.